This record covers a single TCR beta chain. The antigen remains unidentified. These data belong to a study of identical twins' blood T cells. Study as a whole: Approximately 50 million reads covered roughly six alpha-chain and roughly six beta-chain libraries. The study's findings and limits: Each donor's most abundant TCRbeta clonotypes shared more CDR3 sequences with her twin than unrelated donors.

In the original workflow: Each donor had about 100,000 to nearly 550,000 clonotypes. MiXCR was run by TCRdb on the 5' RACE reads, yielding one entry per CDR3 protein. The V and J calls and clone size are TCRdb's, not the authors'. The table lists 350,000 to 450,000 distinct CDR3 sequences, 28% of them singletons. The specimen was PBMCs. This clonotype was sampled from a woman aged 18-49 years in good health.

The CDR3 bases are TGTGCCAGCAGCCCCCCAACGGGGCGAGCTGAAGCTTTCTTT. Translated, it gives CASSPPTGRAEAFF. This chain connects TRBV7-9 to TRBJ1-1; D might be TRBD1 (5 bases). Trimming removed 5 bases at V and 6 bases at J, with 16 bases between. The V gene's germline CDR1 is SEHNR and CDR2 FQNEAQ (reference sequence). The CDR3 sequence is 14 residues long. Complete variable domain (other parts from reference TRBV7-9 and TRBJ1-1): DTGVSQNPRHKITKRGQNVTFRCDPISEHNRLYWYRQTLGQGPEFLTYFQNEAQLEKSRLLSDRFSAERPKGSFSTLEIQRTEQGDSAMYLCASSPPTGRAEAFFGQGTRLTVV.